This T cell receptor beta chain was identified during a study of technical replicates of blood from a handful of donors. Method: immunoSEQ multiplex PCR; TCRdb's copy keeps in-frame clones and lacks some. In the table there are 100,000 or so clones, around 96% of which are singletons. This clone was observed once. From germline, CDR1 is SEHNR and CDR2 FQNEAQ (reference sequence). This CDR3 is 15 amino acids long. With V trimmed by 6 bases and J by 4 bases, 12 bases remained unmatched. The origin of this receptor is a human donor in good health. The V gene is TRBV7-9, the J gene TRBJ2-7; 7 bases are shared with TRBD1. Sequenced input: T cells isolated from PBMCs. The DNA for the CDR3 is TGTGCCAGCAGTCGCGCCGGGACAGTTAGTTACGAGCAGTACTTC. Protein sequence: CASSRAGTVSYEQYF.